This T cell receptor beta chain was sequenced in a study of blood T cell repertoires in COVID-19. TCRdb keeps only in-frame clones here, not all; method: immunoSEQ multiplex PCR. The data contain roughly 230,000 clones, 75% to 85% of them singletons. Trimming took off 3 bases at V and 4 bases at J, with 16 bases between the two ends. The CDR3 runs 16 residues. Germline V CDR1 and CDR2: KGHSH, LQKENI. This chain joins TRBV18 and TRBJ1-3; D is perhaps TRBD1 (6 bases). The sequence was collected from a human donor in a cohort sampled during active COVID-19. Sequences were obtained from peripheral blood. In nucleotides, the CDR3 is TGTGCCAGCTCACCCTCATTCAGGGGCCCCGGAAACACCATATATTTT. Protein product: CASSPSFRGPGNTIYF.